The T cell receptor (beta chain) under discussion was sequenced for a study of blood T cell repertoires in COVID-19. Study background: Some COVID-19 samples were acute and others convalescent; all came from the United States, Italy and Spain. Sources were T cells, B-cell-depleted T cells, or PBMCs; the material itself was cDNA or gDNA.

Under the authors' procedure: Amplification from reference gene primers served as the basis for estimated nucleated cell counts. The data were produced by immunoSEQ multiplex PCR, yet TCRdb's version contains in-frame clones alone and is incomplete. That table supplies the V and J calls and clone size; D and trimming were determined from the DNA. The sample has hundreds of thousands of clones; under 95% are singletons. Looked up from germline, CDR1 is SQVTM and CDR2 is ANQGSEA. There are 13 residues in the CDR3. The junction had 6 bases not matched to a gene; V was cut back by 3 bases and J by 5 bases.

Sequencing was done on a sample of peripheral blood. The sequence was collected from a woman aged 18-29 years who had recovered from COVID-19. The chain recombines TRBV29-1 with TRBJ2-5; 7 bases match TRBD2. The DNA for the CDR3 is TGCAGCGTTGACGGGGGGTATATGGAGACCCAGTACTTC. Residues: CSVDGGYMETQYF.